This T cell receptor (beta chain) was identified in a study of blood T cell repertoires in COVID-19. Turning to the study itself: The study drew acute and convalescent COVID-19 samples from the United States, Italy and Spain.

Using immunoSEQ multiplex PCR, the repertoire was profiled, and TCRdb retains in-frame clones only, with some absent. The sample has just under 350,000 clones, around 91% seen once. The J segment lost 4 bases and the V segment lost 3 bases, leaving 3 bases of the junction unmatched. The CDR3 sequence is 13 residues long. The germline V gene has CDR1 DFQATT and CDR2 SNEGSKA (reference sequence). The receptor was derived from a woman aged 18-29 years who had recovered from COVID-19. The genes are TRBV20-1 and TRBJ2-5, with 9 bases matching TRBD2. Sequences were obtained from peripheral blood. The CDR3: CSASRTSAETQYF. In nucleotides, the CDR3 is TGCAGTGCTAGTAGGACTAGCGCAGAGACCCAGTACTTC.